This T cell receptor (beta chain) was sequenced in a study of blood T cell repertoires in COVID-19. This table comes from immunoSEQ multiplex PCR, and its TCRdb copy is limited to in-frame clones, with some not included. The sample yields around 400,000 clones, 89% seen once. The V gene's germline CDR1 is MNHEY and CDR2 SVGAGI. The CDR3 totals 13 residues. Trimming left V 6 bases short and J 4 bases short, with 13 bases between. This clone came up a few times. Participants, about 18 to 89 years old, spanned 25 or so US areas. The material sequenced was PBMCs or T cells enriched from blood (not recorded which). This sequence joins TRBV6-5 and TRBJ2-7; maybe TRBD1 (5 bases). The TCR comes from a woman in her twenties or thirties who had recovered from COVID-19. CDR3 loop: CASRATGVYEQYF. The DNA for the CDR3 is TGTGCCAGCAGGGCAACAGGAGTTTACGAGCAGTACTTC.